A single sample is the source of the 16 T cell receptor beta chains below, sequenced in a study of response to subunit inactivated influenza vaccine. TCRdb reprocessed the RT-PCR reads via MiXCR and lists one record per CDR3 protein. The table lists hundreds of thousands of distinct CDR3 sequences, 13% of them singletons. Sequencing was performed on PBMCs from blood, taken 40 to 50 days after vaccination. These receptors were taken from a man aged 50 to 59 who received an inactivated influenza vaccine.

The table lists this clonotype with a few counts. J is TRBJ2-1 and V is TRBV7-8, with D perhaps TRBD2 (5 bases). V gave up 5 bases and J gave up 7 bases, with 9 bases separating them. Germline V lookup: CDR1 SGHVS, CDR2 FQNEAQ. The CDR3 has 12 residues. CDR3 bases: TGTGCCAGCAGCCGTAGCGAAAATGAGCAGTTCTTC. Translated: CASSRSENEQFF. The variable domain in full, with the rest retrieved from reference TRBV7-8 and TRBJ2-1, is GAGVSQSPRYKVAKRGQDVALRCDPISGHVSLFWYQQALGQGPEFLTYFQNEAQLDKSGLPSDRFFAERPEGSVSTLKIQRTQQEDSAVYLCASSRSENEQFFGPGTRLTVL.

This clonotype was counted a few times. V usage is TRBV5-1 and J usage is TRBJ2-5, with TRBD1 as a possible D gene (6 bases). CDR1 is SGHRS and CDR2 is YFSETQ in the germline V gene. V lost 1 base and J lost 1, with 11 bases in between. The CDR3 length is 15 residues. CDR3 sequence reads: CASSLTGNSQETQYF. Written as DNA, the CDR3 is TGCGCCAGCAGCTTGACAGGGAACTCCCAAGAGACCCAGTACTTC.

This clonotype was detected only a few times. The chain is built from TRBV7-9 and TRBJ2-3; 7 nucleotides line up with TRBD2. Germline V gene sequence: CDR1 SEHNR, CDR2 FQNEAQ (reference sequence). The CDR3 runs 15 residues. Trimming cost V 2 bases and J 1 base; bases outside gene matches: 3. CDR3 residues: CASSLTAGGTDTQYF. The CDR3 bases are TGTGCCAGCAGCTTAACGGCGGGAGGCACAGATACGCAGTATTTT.

V and J are TRBV7-9 and TRBJ2-3; TRBD2 aligns across 12 bases. With 2 bases clipped from V and 4 bases from J, the junction kept 7 bases outside the gene matches. Germline V CDR1 and CDR2: SEHNR, FQNEAQ (reference sequence). CDR3 length equals 17 residues. CDR3 in DNA: TGTGCCAGCAGCTTAACTAGGACTAGCGGGGCGGCAGATACGCAGTATTTT. Amino acid sequence: CASSLTRTSGAADTQYF.

The CDR3 loop is CASSRGQGIVVTQYF. CDR3 in DNA: TGTGCCAGCAGTCGTGGACAGGGGATAGTTGTTACGCAGTATTTT. The J gene is TRBJ2-3, the V gene TRBV2; 9 bases line up with TRBD1. The germline V gene has CDR1 SNHLY and CDR2 FYNNEI. The V gene end was trimmed by 5 bases and the J gene end by 8 bases; junction bases not matched to a gene: 11. The CDR3 extends over 15 amino acids.

The chain couples TRBV7-2 to TRBJ2-6, with no clear D. The CDR3 extends over 16 amino acids. Trimming pared 5 bases from V and 0 bases from J, leaving 11 bases between. Per the germline V gene, CDR1 is SGHTA and CDR2 is FQGNSA. CDR3 sequence (DNA): TGTGCCAGCAGCGCGAGAGCCAGCTCTGGGGCCAACGTCCTGACTTTC. Its protein product is CASSARASSGANVLTF.

A few counts support this clonotype. V gene TRBV4-3 combines with J gene TRBJ2-3; D unclear. The CDR3 has 16 residues. Germline CDR1 LGHNA, CDR2 YSLEER. The V and J ends lost 4 bases and 2 bases respectively, with 16 bases between them. The CDR3 spells CASSRRATKNTDTQYF. CDR3 bases: TGCGCCAGCAGCCGACGCGCCACAAAAAACACAGATACGCAGTATTTT.

This clonotype was seen ten or more times. The CDR3 loop reads CSARDLGGGNTGELFF. Here the CDR3 DNA reads TGCAGTGCTAGAGATCTAGGCGGGGGGAACACCGGGGAGCTGTTTTTT. The chain recombines TRBV20-1 with TRBJ2-2, with 7 bases identical to TRBD2. This CDR3 region has 16 residues. Germline CDR1 reads DFQATT; CDR2 reads SNEGSKA (reference sequence). J was trimmed by 1 base and V by 0 bases; bases with no gene match: 5.

The V and J genes are TRBV7-8 and TRBJ2-2, with a weak D call TRBD2 (7 bases). V was cut by 3 bases and J by 4 bases, with 18 bases left in between. The germline V gene has CDR1 SGHVS and CDR2 FQNEAQ. The CDR3 length is 17 residues. CDR3 in DNA: TGTGCCAGCAGCTTGGGTGCGGGGGCGATTCTCACCGGGGAGCTGTTTTTT. Its translation is CASSLGAGAILTGELFF. Using reference TRBV7-8 and TRBJ2-2 for the parts outside the CDR3, the full variable domain is GAGVSQSPRYKVAKRGQDVALRCDPISGHVSLFWYQQALGQGPEFLTYFQNEAQLDKSGLPSDRFFAERPEGSVSTLKIQRTQQEDSAVYLCASSLGAGAILTGELFFGEGSRLTVL.

This clonotype was detected only a few times. The chain links TRBV3-1 to TRBJ2-3, with D unclear. This CDR3 is built from 14 residues. CDR1 is LGHDT and CDR2 is YNNKEL in the germline V gene (reference sequence). The V and J ends lost 7 bases and 1 base respectively, with 12 bases between them. The CDR3: CASTEKSRTDTQYF. Written as DNA, the CDR3 is TGTGCCAGCACCGAGAAGAGCCGCACAGATACGCAGTATTTT.

The chain recombines TRBV14 with TRBJ2-7; the match to TRBD2 covers 9 bases. The J segment lost 2 bases and the V segment lost 1 base, leaving 9 bases of the junction unmatched. CDR1 SGHDN and CDR2 FVKESK come from the germline V gene. The CDR3 runs to 17 residues. DNA of the CDR3: TGTGCCAGCAGCCAAGCCCCAGGCCGCGGGGGGGCCTACGAGCAGTACTTC. Amino acids: CASSQAPGRGGAYEQYF.

This clonotype was counted only a few times. This chain joins TRBV7-9 and TRBJ2-1, with D possibly being TRBD1 (5 bases). V was shortened by 1 base and J by 8 bases, with 15 bases between the two germline ends. There are 15 residues in the CDR3. Per germline, CDR1 SEHNR and CDR2 FQNEAQ (reference sequence). Here the CDR3 DNA reads TGTGCCAGCAGCTTAGGTCAGGGATCGTATGATGAGCAGTTCTTC. Its protein product is CASSLGQGSYDEQFF.

This clonotype was recorded at least ten times. The J gene is TRBJ2-7, the V gene TRBV20-1; 7 nucleotides align to TRBD1. Germline values: CDR1 DFQATT, CDR2 SNEGSKA (reference sequence). This CDR3 region has 14 residues. Trimming removed 4 bases from V and 2 bases from J; junction bases left unmatched: 8. The chain's CDR3 is CSAKYRGRAYEQYF. Here the CDR3 DNA reads TGCAGTGCTAAATACAGGGGCCGGGCCTACGAGCAGTACTTC.

This clonotype was seen at least ten times. The chain joins TRBV7-6 to TRBJ2-1, with TRBD2 as a possible D gene (5 bases). In germline, CDR1 is SGHVS, CDR2 FNYEAQ. The CDR3 covers 13 residues. Between the trimmed V and J ends, which lost 2 bases and 7 bases, there was a span of 9 bases. The DNA for the CDR3 is TGTGCCAGCAGCTTATCCCTAGCAAATGAGCAGTTCTTC. Translated: CASSLSLANEQFF.

This clonotype was detected only a few times. V usage is TRBV24-1 and J usage is TRBJ2-1; either TRBD1 or TRBD2 may fit D (5 bases each). The CDR3 runs to 15 residues. The V end lost 0 bases, the J end lost 8 bases, and 13 bases lay between the germline ends. Germline V gene lookup returns CDR1 KGHDR and CDR2 SFDVKD. The CDR3 DNA follows: TGTGCCACCAGTGATTTGAGGGACCCCAGGGATGAGCAGTTCTTC. Translating gives CATSDLRDPRDEQFF.

This clonotype was seen only once. V gene TRBV2 combines with J gene TRBJ1-3; perhaps TRBD1 as D (6 bases). V dropped 8 bases and J dropped 0 bases, with 11 bases sitting between them. Germline V gene lookup returns CDR1 SNHLY and CDR2 FYNNEI. The CDR3 runs 14 residues. The CDR3 nucleotides are TGTGCCAGCCTCGGACAGAGCTCTGGAAACACCATATATTTT. The encoded protein is CASLGQSSGNTIYF. Full variable domain (rest looked up from reference TRBV2 and TRBJ1-3): EPEVTQTPSHQVTQMGQEVILRCVPISNHLYFYWYRQILGQKVEFLVSFYNNEISEKSEIFDDQFSVERPDGSNFTLKIRSTKLEDSAMYFCASLGQSSGNTIYFGEGSWLTVV.